This TCR beta chain is from a study of siplizumab effects on memory and regulatory T cells. Whole-study findings and limits: Most alloreactive clones went unmapped to unstimulated subsets; only a minor fraction mapped. Naive T cells looked more diverse than memory cells and looked like major alloresponse contributors.

As for this clone: Its antigen remains unidentified.

Assay: immunoSEQ multiplex PCR; the TCRdb copy retains only in-frame clones and omits some. The table records over 80,000 clones, about 94% of them present only once. Germline values: CDR1 GTSNPN, CDR2 SVGIG (reference sequence). The CDR3 spans 13 residues. V was trimmed by 2 bases and J by 5 bases, leaving 10 bases between them. V usage is TRBV30 and J usage is TRBJ1-5; a possible D gene is TRBD1 (5 bases). This sequence was found in a human donor in good health. Material: non-Treg CD4+ T cells sorted from blood. CDR3 sequence reads: CAWSRGRDQPQHF. In DNA form, the CDR3 reads TGTGCCTGGAGTCGAGGCAGGGATCAGCCCCAGCATTTT.